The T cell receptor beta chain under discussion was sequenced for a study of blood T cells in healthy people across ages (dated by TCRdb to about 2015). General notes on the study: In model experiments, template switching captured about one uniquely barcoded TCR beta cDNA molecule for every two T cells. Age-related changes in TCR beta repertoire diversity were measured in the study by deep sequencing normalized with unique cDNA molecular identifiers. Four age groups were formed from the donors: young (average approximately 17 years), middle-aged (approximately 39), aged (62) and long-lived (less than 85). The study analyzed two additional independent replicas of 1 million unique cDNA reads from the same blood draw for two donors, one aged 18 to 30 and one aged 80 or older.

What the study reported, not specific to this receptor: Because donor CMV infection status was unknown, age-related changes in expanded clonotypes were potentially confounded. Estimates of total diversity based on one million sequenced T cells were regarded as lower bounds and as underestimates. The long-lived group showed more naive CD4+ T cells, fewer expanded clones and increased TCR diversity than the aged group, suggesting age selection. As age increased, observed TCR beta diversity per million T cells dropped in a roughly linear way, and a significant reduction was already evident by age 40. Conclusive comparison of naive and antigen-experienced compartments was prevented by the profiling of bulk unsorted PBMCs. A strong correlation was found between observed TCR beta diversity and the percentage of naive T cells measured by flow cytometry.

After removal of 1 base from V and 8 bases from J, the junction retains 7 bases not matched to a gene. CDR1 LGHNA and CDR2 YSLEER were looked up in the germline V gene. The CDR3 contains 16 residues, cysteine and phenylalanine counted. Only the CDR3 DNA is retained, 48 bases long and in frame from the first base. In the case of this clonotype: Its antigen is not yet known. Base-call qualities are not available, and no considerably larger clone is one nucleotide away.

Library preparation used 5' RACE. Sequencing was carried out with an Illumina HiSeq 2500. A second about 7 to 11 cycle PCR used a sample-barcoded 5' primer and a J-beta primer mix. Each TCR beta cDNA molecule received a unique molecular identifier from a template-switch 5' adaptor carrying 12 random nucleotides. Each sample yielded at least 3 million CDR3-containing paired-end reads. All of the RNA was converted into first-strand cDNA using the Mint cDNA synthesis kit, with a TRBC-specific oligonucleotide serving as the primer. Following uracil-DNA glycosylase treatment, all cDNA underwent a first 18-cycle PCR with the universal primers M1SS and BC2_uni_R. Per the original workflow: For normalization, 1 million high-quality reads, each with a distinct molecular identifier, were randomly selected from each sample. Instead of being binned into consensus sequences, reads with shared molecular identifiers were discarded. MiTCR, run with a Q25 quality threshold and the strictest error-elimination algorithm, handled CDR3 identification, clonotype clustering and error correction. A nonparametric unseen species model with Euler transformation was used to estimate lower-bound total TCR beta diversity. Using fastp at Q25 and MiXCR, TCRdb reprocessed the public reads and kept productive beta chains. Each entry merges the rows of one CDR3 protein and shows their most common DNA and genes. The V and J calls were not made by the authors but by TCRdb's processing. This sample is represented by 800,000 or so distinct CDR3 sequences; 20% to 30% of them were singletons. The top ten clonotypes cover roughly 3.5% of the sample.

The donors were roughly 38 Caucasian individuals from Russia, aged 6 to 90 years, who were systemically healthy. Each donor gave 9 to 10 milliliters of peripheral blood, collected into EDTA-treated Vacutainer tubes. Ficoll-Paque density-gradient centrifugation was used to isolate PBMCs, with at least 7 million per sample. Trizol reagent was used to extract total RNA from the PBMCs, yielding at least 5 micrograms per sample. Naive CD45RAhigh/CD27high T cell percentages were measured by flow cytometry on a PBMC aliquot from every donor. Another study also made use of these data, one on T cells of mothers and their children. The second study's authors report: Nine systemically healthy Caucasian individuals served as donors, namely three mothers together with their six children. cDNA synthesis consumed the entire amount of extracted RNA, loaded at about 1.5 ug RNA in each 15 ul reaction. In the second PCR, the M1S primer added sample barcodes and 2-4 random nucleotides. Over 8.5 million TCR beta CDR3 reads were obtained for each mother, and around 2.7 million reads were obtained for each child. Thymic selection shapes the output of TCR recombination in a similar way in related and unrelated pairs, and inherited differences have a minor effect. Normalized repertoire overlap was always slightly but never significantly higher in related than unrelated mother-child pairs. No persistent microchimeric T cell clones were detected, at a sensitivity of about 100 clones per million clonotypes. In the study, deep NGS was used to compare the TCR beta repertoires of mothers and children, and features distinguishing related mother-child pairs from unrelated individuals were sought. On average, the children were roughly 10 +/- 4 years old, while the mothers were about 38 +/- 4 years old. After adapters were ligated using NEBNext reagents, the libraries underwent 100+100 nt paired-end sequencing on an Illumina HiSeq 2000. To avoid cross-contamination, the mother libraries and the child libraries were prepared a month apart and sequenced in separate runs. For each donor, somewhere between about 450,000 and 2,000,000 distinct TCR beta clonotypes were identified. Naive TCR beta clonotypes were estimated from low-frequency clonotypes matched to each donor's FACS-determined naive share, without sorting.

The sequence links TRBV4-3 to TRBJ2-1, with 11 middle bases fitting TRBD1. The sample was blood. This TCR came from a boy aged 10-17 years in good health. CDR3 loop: CASSQGPGTGGDEQFF. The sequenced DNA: TGCGCCAGCAGCCAAGGACCCGGGACAGGGGGGGATGAGCAGTTCTTC.